Below are 17 T cell receptor beta chains sequenced from a single sample in a study of OX40 agonist ivuxolimab in advanced cancers. Some clones are missing from TCRdb's copy, which holds only in-frame ones; the method was immunoSEQ multiplex PCR. This sample has almost 70,000 clones, with 80% found just once. Material: CD4+ or CD8+ T cells sorted from blood, obtained in a trial of the OX40 agonist ivuxolimab. The receptor source for this set is an adult with an advanced solid tumor such as melanoma, head and neck, liver or kidney cancer.

This rearrangement joins TRBV18 to TRBJ2-3, with unresolved D. The germline V and J ends were trimmed by 3 bases and 7 bases, with 8 bases remaining between them. Per germline, CDR1 KGHSH and CDR2 LQKENI. The CDR3 contains 12 residues. CDR3 protein: CASSPRGYTQYF. DNA of the CDR3: TGTGCCAGCTCACCCCGTGGATATACGCAGTATTTT. Full variable domain (outside the CDR3, taken from reference TRBV18 and TRBJ2-3): NAGVMQNPRHLVRRRGQEARLRCSPMKGHSHVYWYRQLPEEGLKFMVYLQKENIIDESGMPKERFSAEFPKEGPSILRIQQVVRGDSAAYFCASSPRGYTQYFGPGTRLTVL.

The V and J genes are TRBV7-2 and TRBJ2-1; 8 bases align to TRBD2. This CDR3 contains 14 residues. V was clipped by 4 bases and J by 6 bases; unmatched bases: 5. Germline CDR1 and CDR2: SGHTA and FQGNSA. In DNA, the CDR3 is TGTGCCAGCAGCTCTAGACTAGCGCGCAATGAGCAGTTCTTC. Translating gives CASSSRLARNEQFF.

V and J are TRBV2 and TRBJ2-3, with TRBD2 matching 10 bases. This CDR3 contains 14 residues. With V trimmed by 4 bases and J by 7 bases, 5 bases remained unmatched. From germline, CDR1 is SNHLY and CDR2 FYNNEI. The CDR3 DNA sequence: TGTGCCAGCAGTGCCCTAGCGGGAGTCAATACGCAGTATTTT. Protein sequence: CASSALAGVNTQYF.

The chain recombines TRBV28 with TRBJ1-4; 8 nucleotides match TRBD1. CDR3 length: 15 amino acids. V shed 5 bases, J shed 3 bases, and the junction held 5 bases outside the gene matches. CDR1 is MDHEN and CDR2 is SYDVKM in the germline V gene. This CDR3 reads CASSKTGGSNEKLFF. DNA of the CDR3: TGTGCCAGCAGTAAAACAGGGGGGTCTAATGAAAAACTGTTTTTT.

This chain uses TRBV27 with TRBJ2-1, with 10 bases identical to TRBD1. Germline CDR1 and CDR2: MNHEY and SMNVEV (reference sequence). The CDR3 has 15 amino acids. Germline trimming cut 8 bases from V and 3 bases from J; bases unmatched to any gene: 7. This CDR3 reads CASGRGDRGYNEQFF. In nucleotides, the CDR3 is TGTGCCAGCGGCCGAGGGGACAGGGGCTACAATGAGCAGTTCTTC.

The V and J genes are TRBV27 and TRBJ2-3; D is unclear. Trimming removed 6 bases from V and 4 bases from J, with 11 bases in between. The CDR3 loop spans 13 amino acids. Germline loops: CDR1 MNHEY, CDR2 SMNVEV (reference sequence). In DNA form, the CDR3 reads TGTGCCAGCAGCTGGAAAGGGTCAGATACGCAGTATTTT. It codes for CASSWKGSDTQYF.

This clone occurred a few times. This CDR3 is also generated by other DNA sequences in the sample. The chain employs TRBV18 and TRBJ1-1, with TRBD1 matching 9 bases. The trim removed 6 bases at V and 5 bases at J, leaving 7 bases unmatched. Germline CDR1 and CDR2: KGHSH and LQKENI. This CDR3 comprises 14 residues. CDR3 nucleotide sequence: TGTGCCAGCTCCCGAGAGACAGGGGGAACTGAAGCTTTCTTT. Protein sequence: CASSRETGGTEAFF.

This clone has only a few counts. The chain joins TRBV6-6 to TRBJ2-3; TRBD1 matches 8 bases. CDR1 and CDR2 from the germline V gene are MNHNY and SVGAGI (reference sequence). V dropped 8 bases and J dropped 3; count of bases not matched to a gene: 10. This CDR3 comprises 15 residues. The CDR3 DNA reads TGTGCCAGCCTCCCCCAGACAGGGGAGACAGATACGCAGTATTTT. Its protein product is CASLPQTGETDTQYF.

This chain joins TRBV5-1 and TRBJ2-7; D might be TRBD2 (5 bases). V shed 2 bases and J shed 1 base, with 13 bases lying between them. Germline V gene data show CDR1 as SGHRS and CDR2 as YFSETQ. CDR3 length: 15 residues. CDR3 bases: TGCGCCAGCAGCTTTAGTAGCGTGGGTTCCTACGAGCAGTACTTC. Its translation: CASSFSSVGSYEQYF.

The chain has TRBV28 and TRBJ1-5; 9 nucleotides agree with TRBD1. The germline gives CDR1 MDHEN, CDR2 SYDVKM. The V and J ends lost 3 bases and 2 bases, in that order; junction bases with no gene match: 5. This CDR3 contains 16 residues. Written as DNA, the CDR3 is TGTGCCAGCAGTTTCCTGGACAGGGGTGGCAATCAGCCCCAGCATTTT. The encoded protein is CASSFLDRGGNQPQHF.

Concerning this clone: The same CDR3 arises from other DNA sequences in this sample as well. V and J are TRBV10-1 and TRBJ1-1; TRBD1 agrees at 8 bases. This CDR3 region has 14 residues. CDR1 WNHNN and CDR2 SYGVQD come from the germline V gene (reference sequence). V was clipped by 6 bases and J by 1 base; unmatched bases: 4. The CDR3: CASSPGTGNTEAFF. In nucleotides, the CDR3 is TGCGCCAGCAGCCCAGGGACAGGGAACACTGAAGCTTTCTTT.

The table lists this clone with a count of one. The CDR3 region has the DNA TGTGCCAGAAGCTTCCGCGTGCGACAGGATCGGGTGAACACTGAAGCTTTCTTT. It yields the protein CARSFRVRQDRVNTEAFF. This rearrangement joins TRBV5-3 to TRBJ1-1, with a weak D call TRBD1 (6 bases). TRBV5-3 is an ORF for which the function is uncertain. V lost 2 bases and J lost 0, with 20 bases in between. This CDR3 comprises 18 residues.

This chain uses TRBV10-3 with TRBJ1-2; D is possibly TRBD1 (5 bases). Between the trimmed V and J ends, which lost 6 bases and 6 bases, there was a span of 20 bases. The CDR3 is 15 amino acids. CDR1 and CDR2 from the germline V gene are ENHRY and SYGVKD. The CDR3 DNA sequence: TGTGCCATCAGCTTCGGGGGGGGATTTGAAGATGGCTACACCTTC. This translates into CAISFGGGFEDGYTF.

V is TRBV30 and J is TRBJ2-7; tentative D call: TRBD1 (8 bases). The germline V gene encodes CDR1 GTSNPN and CDR2 SVGIG (reference sequence). This CDR3 has 13 amino acids. V was shortened by 5 bases and J by 6 bases, with 17 bases between the two germline ends. The CDR3 coding sequence is TGTGCCTGGGGACAGGGAGGGGTCGGCGAGCAGTACTTC. Its protein product is CAWGQGGVGEQYF.

A few counts support this clone. This sequence joins TRBV7-6 and TRBJ1-4; D is unresolved. The CDR3 totals 15 residues. V was trimmed by 2 bases and J by 4 bases, leaving 11 bases between them. The germline V gene encodes CDR1 SGHVS and CDR2 FNYEAQ. CDR3 sequence (DNA): TGTGCCAGCAGCTTATCGGCGGGTTTTAATGAAAAACTGTTTTTT. The encoded protein is CASSLSAGFNEKLFF.

The count of this clone is one. This rearrangement joins TRBV5-1 to TRBJ1-4; D unclear. The CDR3 runs to 15 residues. Germline values: CDR1 SGHRS, CDR2 YFSETQ. V lost 3 bases, J lost 0 bases, and 9 bases lay in between. CDR3 sequence (DNA): TGCGCCAGCAGCTCCTTGGCTCCAACTAATGAAAAACTGTTTTTT. The encoded protein is CASSSLAPTNEKLFF.

The rearrangement joins TRBV18 to TRBJ1-5; TRBD1 might be the D (6 bases). Germline loops: CDR1 KGHSH, CDR2 LQKENI. The CDR3 extends over 16 amino acids. V was shortened by 3 bases and J by 0 bases, with 12 bases between the two germline ends. This chain's CDR3 is CASSPDRPDSNQPQHF. The CDR3, as DNA: TGTGCCAGCTCACCCGACAGGCCGGATAGCAATCAGCCCCAGCATTTT.